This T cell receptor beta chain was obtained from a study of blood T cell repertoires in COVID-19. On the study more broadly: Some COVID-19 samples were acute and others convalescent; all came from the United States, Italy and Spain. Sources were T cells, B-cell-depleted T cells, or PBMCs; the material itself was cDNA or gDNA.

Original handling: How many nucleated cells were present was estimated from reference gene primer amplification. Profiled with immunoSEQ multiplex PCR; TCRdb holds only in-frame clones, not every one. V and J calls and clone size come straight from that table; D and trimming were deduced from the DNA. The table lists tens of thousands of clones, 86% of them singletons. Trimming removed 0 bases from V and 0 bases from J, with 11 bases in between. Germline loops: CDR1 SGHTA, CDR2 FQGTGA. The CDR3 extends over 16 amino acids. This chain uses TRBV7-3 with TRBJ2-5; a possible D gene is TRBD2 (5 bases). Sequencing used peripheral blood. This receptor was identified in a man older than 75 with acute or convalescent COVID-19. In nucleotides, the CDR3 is TGTGCCAGCAGCTTAACGGGGAGAAGAAACCAAGAGACCCAGTACTTC. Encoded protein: CASSLTGRRNQETQYF.